One TCR beta chain is described in this entry. This sample stems from a study of blood T cell repertoires in COVID-19. Study-level background: Sample material is recorded as cDNA or gDNA derived from T cells, B-cell-depleted T cells, or PBMCs.

Original processing methods: Estimated nucleated cell counts came from reference gene primer amplification. Method: immunoSEQ multiplex PCR; TCRdb's copy keeps in-frame clones and lacks some. V and J calls and clone size follow that table, whereas D and trimming were derived from the DNA. The sample yields hundreds of thousands of clones, roughly 90% seen once. Between the trimmed V and J ends, which lost 6 bases and 1 base, there was a span of 9 bases. CDR3 size: 13 residues. Germline V gene data show CDR1 as SGHTA and CDR2 as FQGTGA. Grouping used clinical history reported by participants in a survey and questionnaire. The study counted Cohort 3 donors as recovered given two negative PCRs, clearance, or symptom resolution.

The genes are TRBV7-3 and TRBJ1-1; D gene ambiguous. Source material: PBMCs or T cells enriched from blood (not recorded which). The TCR comes from a man aged 35 to 55 who had recovered from COVID-19. The CDR3 loop reads CASRAGPNTEAFF. The CDR3 DNA is TGTGCCAGCAGGGCGGGTCCGAACACTGAAGCTTTCTTT.